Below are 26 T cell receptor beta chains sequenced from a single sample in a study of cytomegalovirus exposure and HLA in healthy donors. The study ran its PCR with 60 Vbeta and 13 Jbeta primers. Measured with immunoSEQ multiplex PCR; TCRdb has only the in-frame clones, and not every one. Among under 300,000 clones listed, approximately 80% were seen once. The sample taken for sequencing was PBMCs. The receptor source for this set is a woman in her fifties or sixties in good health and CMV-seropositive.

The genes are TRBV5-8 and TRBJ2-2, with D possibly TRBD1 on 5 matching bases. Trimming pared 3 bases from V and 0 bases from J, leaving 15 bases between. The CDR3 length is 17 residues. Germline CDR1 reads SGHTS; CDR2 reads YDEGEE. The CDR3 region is CASSSGKHRANTGELFF. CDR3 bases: TGTGCCAGCAGCTCAGGGAAACATAGAGCGAACACCGGGGAGCTGTTTTTT.

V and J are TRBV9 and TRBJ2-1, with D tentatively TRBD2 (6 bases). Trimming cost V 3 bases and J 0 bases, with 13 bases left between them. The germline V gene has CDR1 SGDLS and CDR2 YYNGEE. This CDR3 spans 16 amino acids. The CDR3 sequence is CASSAGSPSSYNEQFF. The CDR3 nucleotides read TGTGCCAGCAGCGCCGGGAGTCCGAGCTCCTACAATGAGCAGTTCTTC.

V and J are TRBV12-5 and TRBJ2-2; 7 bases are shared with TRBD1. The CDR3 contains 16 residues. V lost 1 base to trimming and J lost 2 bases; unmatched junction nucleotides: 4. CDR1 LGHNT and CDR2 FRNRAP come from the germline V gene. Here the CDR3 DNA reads TGTGCTAGTGGTTTGGCGACAGGGTTCAACACCGGGGAGCTGTTTTTT. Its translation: CASGLATGFNTGELFF.

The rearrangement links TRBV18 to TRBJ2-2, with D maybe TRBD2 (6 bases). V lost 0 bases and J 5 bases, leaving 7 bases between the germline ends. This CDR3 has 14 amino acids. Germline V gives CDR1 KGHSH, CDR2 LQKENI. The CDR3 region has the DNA TGTGCCAGCTCACCACCGGAGGGAACCGGGGAGCTGTTTTTT. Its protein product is CASSPPEGTGELFF.

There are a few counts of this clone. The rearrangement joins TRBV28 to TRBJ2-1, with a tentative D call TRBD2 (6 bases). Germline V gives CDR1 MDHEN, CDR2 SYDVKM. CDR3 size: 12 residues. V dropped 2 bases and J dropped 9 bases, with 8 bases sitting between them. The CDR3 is CASSLRGGEQFF. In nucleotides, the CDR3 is TGTGCCAGCAGTTTACGGGGAGGTGAGCAGTTCTTC.

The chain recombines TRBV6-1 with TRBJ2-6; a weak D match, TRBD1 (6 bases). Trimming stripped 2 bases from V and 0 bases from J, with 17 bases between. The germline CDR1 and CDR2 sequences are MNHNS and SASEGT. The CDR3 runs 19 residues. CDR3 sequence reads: CASSERGRTAFSGANVLTF. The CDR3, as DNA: TGTGCCAGCAGTGAACGAGGGCGGACAGCTTTCTCTGGGGCCAACGTCCTGACTTTC.

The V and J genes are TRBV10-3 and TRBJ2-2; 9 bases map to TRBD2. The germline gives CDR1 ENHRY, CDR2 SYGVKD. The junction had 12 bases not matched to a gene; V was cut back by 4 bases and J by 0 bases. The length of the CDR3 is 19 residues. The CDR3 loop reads CAISASSGTSRPNTGELFF. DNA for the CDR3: TGTGCCATCAGTGCCTCCTCCGGGACTAGCAGACCGAACACCGGGGAGCTGTTTTTT.

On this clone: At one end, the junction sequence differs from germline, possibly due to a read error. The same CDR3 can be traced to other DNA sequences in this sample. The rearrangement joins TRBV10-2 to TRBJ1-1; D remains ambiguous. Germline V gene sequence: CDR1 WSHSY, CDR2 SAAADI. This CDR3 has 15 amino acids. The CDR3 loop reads CASSESTTVDTEAFF. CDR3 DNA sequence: TGCGCCAGTAGTGAGTCCACCACAGTCGACACTGAAGCTTTCTTT.

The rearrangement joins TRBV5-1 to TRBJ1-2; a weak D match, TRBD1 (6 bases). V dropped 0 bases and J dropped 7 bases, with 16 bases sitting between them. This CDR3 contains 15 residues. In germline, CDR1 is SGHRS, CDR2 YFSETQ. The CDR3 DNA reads TGCGCCAGCAGCTTGGGGTCGGGGGGCGTTTTTGGCTACACCTTC. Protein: CASSLGSGGVFGYTF.

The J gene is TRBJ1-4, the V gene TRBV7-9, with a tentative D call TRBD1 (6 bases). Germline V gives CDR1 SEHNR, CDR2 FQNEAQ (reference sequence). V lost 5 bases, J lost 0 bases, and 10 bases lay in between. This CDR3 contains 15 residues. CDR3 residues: CASSPTGSTNEKLFF. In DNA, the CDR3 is TGTGCCAGCAGCCCTACAGGGTCAACTAATGAAAAACTGTTTTTT.

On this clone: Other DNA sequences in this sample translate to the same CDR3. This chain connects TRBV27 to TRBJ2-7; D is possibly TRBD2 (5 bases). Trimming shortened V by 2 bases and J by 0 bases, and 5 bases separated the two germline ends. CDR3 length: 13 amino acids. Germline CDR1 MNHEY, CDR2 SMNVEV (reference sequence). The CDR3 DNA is TGTGCCAGCAGTTTAGAGGGCTCCTACGAGCAGTACTTC. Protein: CASSLEGSYEQYF.

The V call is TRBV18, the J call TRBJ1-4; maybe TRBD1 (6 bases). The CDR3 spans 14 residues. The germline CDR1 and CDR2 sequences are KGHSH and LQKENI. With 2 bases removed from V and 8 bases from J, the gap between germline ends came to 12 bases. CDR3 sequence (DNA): TGTGCCAGCTCACCAGTGGCAGGGGTGGAAAAACTGTTTTTT. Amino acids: CASSPVAGVEKLFF.

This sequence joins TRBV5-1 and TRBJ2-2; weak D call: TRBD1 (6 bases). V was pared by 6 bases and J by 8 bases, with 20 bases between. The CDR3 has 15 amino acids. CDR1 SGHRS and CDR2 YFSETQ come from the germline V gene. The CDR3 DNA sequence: TGCGCCAGCAACCTACAGGGACCGGGGCAGGGGGAGCTGTTTTTT. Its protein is CASNLQGPGQGELFF. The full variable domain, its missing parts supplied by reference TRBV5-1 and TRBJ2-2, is KAGVTQTPRYLIKTRGQQVTLSCSPISGHRSVSWYQQTPGQGLQFLFEYFSETQRNKGNFPGRFSGRQFSNSRSEMNVSTLELGDSALYLCASNLQGPGQGELFFGEGSRLTVL.

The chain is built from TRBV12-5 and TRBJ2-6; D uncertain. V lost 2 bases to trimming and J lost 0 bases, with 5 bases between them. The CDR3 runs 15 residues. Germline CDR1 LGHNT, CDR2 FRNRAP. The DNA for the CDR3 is TGTGCTAGTGGTTTGCAGGACTCTGGGGCCAACGTCCTGACTTTC. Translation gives CASGLQDSGANVLTF. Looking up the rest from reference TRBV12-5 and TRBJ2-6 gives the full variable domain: DARVTQTPRHKVTEMGQEVTMRCQPILGHNTVFWYRQTMMQGLELLAYFRNRAPLDDSGMPKDRFSAEMPDATLATLKIQPSEPRDSAVYFCASGLQDSGANVLTFGAGSRLTVL.

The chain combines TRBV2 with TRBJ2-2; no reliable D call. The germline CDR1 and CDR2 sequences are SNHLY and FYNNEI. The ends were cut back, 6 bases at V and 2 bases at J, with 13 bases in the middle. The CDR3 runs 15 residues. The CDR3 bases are TGTGCCAGCAGATTGGGTAGCCTTAACACCGGGGAGCTGTTTTTT. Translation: CASRLGSLNTGELFF.

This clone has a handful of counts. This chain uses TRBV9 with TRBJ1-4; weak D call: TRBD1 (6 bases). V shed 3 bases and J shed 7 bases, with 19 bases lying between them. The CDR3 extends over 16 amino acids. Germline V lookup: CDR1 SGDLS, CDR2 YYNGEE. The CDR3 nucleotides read TGTGCCAGCAGCGCCTACCCACAGGGTATAGGTGAAAAACTGTTTTTT. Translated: CASSAYPQGIGEKLFF. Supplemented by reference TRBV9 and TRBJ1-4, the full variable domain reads DSGVTQTPKHLITATGQRVTLRCSPRSGDLSVYWYQQSLDQGLQFLIQYYNGEERAKGNILERFSAQQFPDLHSELNLSSLELGDSALYFCASSAYPQGIGEKLFFGSGTQLSVL.

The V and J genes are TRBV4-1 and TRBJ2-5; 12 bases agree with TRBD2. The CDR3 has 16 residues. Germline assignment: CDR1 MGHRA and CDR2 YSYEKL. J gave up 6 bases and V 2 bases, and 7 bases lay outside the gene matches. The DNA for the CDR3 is TGCGCCAGCAGCCAACCACTAGCGGGAGGTGTGAAGACCCAGTACTTC. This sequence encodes CASSQPLAGGVKTQYF.

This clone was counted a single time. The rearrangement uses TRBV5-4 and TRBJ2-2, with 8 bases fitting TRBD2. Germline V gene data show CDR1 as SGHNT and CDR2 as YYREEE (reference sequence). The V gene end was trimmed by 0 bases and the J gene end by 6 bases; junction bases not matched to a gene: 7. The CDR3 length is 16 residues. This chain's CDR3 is CASSLVSTGGPGELFF. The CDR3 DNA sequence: TGTGCCAGCAGCTTGGTCTCAACGGGAGGGCCCGGGGAGCTGTTTTTT.

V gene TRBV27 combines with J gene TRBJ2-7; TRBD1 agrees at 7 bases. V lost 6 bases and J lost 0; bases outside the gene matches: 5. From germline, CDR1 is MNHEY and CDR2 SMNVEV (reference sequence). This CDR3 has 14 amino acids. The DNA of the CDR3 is TGTGCCAGCAGCCAGACAGGGAGCTCCTACGAGCAGTACTTC. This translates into CASSQTGSSYEQYF.

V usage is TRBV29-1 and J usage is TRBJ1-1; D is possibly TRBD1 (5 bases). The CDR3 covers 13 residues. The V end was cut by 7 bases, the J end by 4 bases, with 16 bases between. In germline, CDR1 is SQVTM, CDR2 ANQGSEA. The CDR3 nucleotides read TGCAGCGGGATGGGGGGGATAAGCACTGAAGCTTTCTTT. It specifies CSGMGGISTEAFF.

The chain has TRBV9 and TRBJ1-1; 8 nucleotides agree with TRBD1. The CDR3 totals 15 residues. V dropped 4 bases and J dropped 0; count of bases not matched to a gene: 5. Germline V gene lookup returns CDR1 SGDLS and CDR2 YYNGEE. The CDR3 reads CASSPRQGMNTEAFF. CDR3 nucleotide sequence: TGTGCCAGCAGCCCGAGACAGGGGATGAACACTGAAGCTTTCTTT.

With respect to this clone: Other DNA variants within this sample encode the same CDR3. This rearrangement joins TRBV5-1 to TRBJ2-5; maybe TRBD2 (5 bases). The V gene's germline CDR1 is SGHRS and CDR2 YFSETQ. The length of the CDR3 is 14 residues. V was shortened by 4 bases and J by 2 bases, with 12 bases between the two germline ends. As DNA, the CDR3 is TGCGCCAGCAGCCTATCCGGACTTCAAGAGACCCAGTACTTC. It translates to CASSLSGLQETQYF.

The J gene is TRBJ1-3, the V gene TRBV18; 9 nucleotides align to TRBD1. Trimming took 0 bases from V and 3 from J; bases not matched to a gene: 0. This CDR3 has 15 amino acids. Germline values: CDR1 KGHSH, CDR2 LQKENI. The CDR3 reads CASSPPGQGGNTIYF. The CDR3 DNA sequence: TGTGCCAGCTCACCACCGGGACAGGGTGGAAACACCATATATTTT.

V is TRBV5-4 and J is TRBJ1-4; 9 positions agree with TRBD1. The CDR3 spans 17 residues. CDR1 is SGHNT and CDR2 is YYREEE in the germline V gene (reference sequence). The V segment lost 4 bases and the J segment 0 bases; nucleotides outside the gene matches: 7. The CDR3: CASSGPGQGATNEKLFF. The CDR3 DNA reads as TGTGCCAGCAGCGGACCGGGACAGGGTGCAACTAATGAAAAACTGTTTTTT.

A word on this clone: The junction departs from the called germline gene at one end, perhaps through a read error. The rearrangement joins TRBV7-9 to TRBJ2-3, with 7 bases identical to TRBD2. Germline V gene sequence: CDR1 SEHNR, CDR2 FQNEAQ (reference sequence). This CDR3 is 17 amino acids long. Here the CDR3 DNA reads TGTTCCAGCAGCCCCGACTGGGGAGGGTGGGGCACAGATACGCAGTATTTT. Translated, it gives CSSSPDWGGWGTDTQYF.

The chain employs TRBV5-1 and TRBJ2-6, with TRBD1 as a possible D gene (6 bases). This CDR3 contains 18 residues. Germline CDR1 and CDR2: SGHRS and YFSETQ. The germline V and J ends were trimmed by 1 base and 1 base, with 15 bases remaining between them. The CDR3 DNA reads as TGCGCCAGCAGCTTGACCGGGACAAAGGCGTCTGGGGCCAACGTCCTGACTTTC. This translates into CASSLTGTKASGANVLTF.